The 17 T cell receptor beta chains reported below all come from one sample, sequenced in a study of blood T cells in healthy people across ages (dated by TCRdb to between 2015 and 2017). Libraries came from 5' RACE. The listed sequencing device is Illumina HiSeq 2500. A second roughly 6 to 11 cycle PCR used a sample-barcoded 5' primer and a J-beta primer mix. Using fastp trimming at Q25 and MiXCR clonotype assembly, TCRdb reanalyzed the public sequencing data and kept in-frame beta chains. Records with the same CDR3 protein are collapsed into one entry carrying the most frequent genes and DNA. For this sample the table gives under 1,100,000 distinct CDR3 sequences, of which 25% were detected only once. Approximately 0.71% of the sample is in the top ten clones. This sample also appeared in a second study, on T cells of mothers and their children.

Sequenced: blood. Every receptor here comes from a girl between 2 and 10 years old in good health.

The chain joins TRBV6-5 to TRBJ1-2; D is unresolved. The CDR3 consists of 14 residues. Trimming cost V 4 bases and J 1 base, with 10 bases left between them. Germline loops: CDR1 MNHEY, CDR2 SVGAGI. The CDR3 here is CASSSSDGNYGYTF. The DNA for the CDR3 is TGTGCCAGCAGTTCCTCCGACGGTAACTATGGCTACACCTTC.

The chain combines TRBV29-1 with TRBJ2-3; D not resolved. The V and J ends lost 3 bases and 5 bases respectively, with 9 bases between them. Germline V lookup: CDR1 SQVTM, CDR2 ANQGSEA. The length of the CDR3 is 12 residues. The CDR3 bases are TGCAGCGTTGAGTCGGATGAAGATACGCAGTATTTT. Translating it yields CSVESDEDTQYF.

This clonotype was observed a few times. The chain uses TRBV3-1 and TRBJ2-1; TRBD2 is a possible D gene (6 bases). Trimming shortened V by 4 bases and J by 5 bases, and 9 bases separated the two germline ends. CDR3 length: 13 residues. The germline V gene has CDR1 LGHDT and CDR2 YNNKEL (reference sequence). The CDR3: CASSRGTHNEQFF. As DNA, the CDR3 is TGTGCCAGCAGCCGAGGGACTCACAATGAGCAGTTCTTC.

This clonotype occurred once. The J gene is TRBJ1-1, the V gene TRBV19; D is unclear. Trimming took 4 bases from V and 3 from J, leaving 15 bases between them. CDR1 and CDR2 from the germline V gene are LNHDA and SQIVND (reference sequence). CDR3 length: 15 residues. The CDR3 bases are TGTGCCAGTAGTACGACCTATCTGGCCGACACTGAAGCTTTCTTT. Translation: CASSTTYLADTEAFF.

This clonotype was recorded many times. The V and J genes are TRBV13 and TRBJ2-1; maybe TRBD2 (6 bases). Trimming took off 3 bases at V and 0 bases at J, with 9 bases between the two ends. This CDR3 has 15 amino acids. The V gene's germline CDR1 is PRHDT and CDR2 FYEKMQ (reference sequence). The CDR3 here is CASSFGTHSYNEQFF. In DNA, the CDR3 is TGTGCCAGCAGCTTCGGGACTCACTCCTACAATGAGCAGTTCTTC.

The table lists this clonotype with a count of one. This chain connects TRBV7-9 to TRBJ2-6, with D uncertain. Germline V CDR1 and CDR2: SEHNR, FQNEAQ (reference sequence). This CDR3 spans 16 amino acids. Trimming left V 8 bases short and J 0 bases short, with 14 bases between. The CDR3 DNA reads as TGTGCCAGCGGCAGTTTAGGTTTCTCTGGGGCCAACGTCCTGACTTTC. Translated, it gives CASGSLGFSGANVLTF.

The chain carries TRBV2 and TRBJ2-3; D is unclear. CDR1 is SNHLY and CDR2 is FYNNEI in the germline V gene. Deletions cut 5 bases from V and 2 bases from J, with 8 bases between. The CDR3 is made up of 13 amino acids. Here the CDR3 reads CASSTPITDTQYF. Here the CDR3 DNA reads TGTGCCAGCAGTACCCCAATCACAGATACGCAGTATTTT.

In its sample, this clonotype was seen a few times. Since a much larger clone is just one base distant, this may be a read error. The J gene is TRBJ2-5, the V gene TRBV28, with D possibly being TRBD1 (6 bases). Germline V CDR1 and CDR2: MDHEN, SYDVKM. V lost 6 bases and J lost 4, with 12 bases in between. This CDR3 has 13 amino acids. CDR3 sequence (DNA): TGTGCCAGCAGCACAGGGTGGGGAGAGACCCAGTACTTC. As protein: CASSTGWGETQYF.

The chain's CDR3 is CATSRTGVGGYTF. The CDR3 DNA sequence: TGTGCCACCAGCAGAACAGGGGTGGGGGGCTACACCTTC. The chain joins TRBV15 to TRBJ1-2; 7 bases align to TRBD1. Germline CDR1 and CDR2: LNHNV and YYDKDF (reference sequence). The CDR3 is made up of 13 amino acids. With 2 bases clipped from V and 8 bases from J, the junction kept 5 bases outside the gene matches.

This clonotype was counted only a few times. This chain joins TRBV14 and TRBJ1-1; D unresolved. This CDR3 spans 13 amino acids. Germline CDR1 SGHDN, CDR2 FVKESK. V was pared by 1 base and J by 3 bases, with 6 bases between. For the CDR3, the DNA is TGTGCCAGCAGCCAAGGGGTGTACACTGAAGCTTTCTTT. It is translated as CASSQGVYTEAFF.

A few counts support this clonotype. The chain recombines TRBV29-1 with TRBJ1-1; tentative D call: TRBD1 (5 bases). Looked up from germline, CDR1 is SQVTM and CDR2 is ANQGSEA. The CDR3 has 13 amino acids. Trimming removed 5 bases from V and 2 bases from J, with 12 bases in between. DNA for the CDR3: TGCAGCGTTCGGGGGGGGTTTAACACTGAAGCTTTCTTT. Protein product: CSVRGGFNTEAFF.

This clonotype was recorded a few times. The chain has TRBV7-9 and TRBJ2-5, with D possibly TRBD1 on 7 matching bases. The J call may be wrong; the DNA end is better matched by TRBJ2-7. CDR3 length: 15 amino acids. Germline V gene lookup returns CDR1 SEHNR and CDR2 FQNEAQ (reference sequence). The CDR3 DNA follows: TGTGCCAGCAGCGCTCGACAGGGAGGCCCCTACGAGCAGTACTTC. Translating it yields CASSARQGGPYEQYF.

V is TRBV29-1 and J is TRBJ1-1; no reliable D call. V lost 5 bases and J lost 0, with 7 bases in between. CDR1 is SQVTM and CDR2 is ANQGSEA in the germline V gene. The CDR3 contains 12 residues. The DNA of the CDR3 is TGCAGCGTTCGGGTCATGAACACTGAAGCTTTCTTT. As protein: CSVRVMNTEAFF.

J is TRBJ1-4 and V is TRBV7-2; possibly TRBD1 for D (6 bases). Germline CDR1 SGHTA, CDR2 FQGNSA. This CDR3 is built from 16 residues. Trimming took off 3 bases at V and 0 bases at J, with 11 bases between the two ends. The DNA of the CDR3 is TGTGCCAGCAGCTTTAACAGGGTTGCAACTAATGAAAAACTGTTTTTT. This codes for CASSFNRVATNEKLFF.

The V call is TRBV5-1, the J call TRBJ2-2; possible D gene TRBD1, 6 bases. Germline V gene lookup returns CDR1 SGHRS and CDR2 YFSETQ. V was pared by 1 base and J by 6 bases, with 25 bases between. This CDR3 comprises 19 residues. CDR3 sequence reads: CASSLQGSPRMGPAGELFF. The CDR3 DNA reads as TGCGCCAGCAGCTTGCAGGGGTCCCCGAGAATGGGTCCCGCCGGGGAGCTGTTTTTT.

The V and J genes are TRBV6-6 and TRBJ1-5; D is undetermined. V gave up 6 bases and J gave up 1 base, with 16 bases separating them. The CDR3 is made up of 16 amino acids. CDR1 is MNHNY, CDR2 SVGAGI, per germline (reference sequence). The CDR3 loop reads CASSIRDIASNQPQHF. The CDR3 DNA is TGTGCCAGCAGCATCAGAGATATTGCAAGCAATCAGCCCCAGCATTTT.

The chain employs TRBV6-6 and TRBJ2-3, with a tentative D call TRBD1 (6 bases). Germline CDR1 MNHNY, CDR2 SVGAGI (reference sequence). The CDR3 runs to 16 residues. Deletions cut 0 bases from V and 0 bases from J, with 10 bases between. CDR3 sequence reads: CASSYSNRDSTDTQYF. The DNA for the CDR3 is TGTGCCAGCAGTTACTCGAACAGGGATAGCACAGATACGCAGTATTTT.